This TCR beta chain was recovered during a study of CD8 T cells in Susac syndrome. Whole-study context: At the time of blood draw, patients with Susac syndrome were therapy-naive, receiving corticosteroids, or receiving intravenous immunoglobulin alone. The study, taken as a whole, reports: Detection of Susac-specific public clones gave fewer than 20 in total CD8+ repertoires and 5 or 6 in CD8+ TEMRA repertoires.

A quantity of roughly 0.5 to 1 ug RNA underwent reverse transcription using random hexamers. It was immunoSEQ multiplex PCR that amplified TCR beta CDR3 across 54 Vbeta and 13 Jbeta. TCRdb independently ran MiXCR on the immunoSEQ multiplex PCR reads; one entry per CDR3 protein. The sample shows fewer than 95,000 distinct CDR3 sequences, approximately 96% of them seen only once. This CDR3 has 13 amino acids. The V and J ends lost 10 bases and 4 bases respectively, with 16 bases between them. Germline V lookup: CDR1 LNHDA, CDR2 SQIVND (reference sequence). This clonotype came up once. Its cognate antigen is unknown. From blood CD8+ and CD4+ T cells, TCR beta sequences were generated.

The sequence was obtained from a human donor with Susac syndrome. The chain is built from TRBV19 and TRBJ1-2; possible D gene TRBD1, 6 bases. The sample comprised CD8+ T cells from PBMCs. In DNA, the CDR3 is TGTGCCACCCTGACGGGGGGCGGCTATGGCTACACCTTC. Translating gives CATLTGGGYGYTF. Full variable domain (missing parts from reference TRBV19 and TRBJ1-2): DGGITQSPKYLFRKEGQNVTLSCEQNLNHDAMYWYRQDPGQGLRLIYYSQIVNDFQKGDIAEGYSVSREKKESFPLTVTSAQKNPTAFYLCATLTGGGYGYTFGSGTRLTVV.